This T cell receptor beta chain was identified in a study of blood T cell repertoires in COVID-19. Study-wide context: Donors in the United States, Italy and Spain gave samples during acute or convalescent COVID-19.

In this sample, this clone turned up a few times. The CDR3 has 15 residues. Germline V gives CDR1 SGHRS, CDR2 YFSETQ. V lost 7 bases, J lost 0 bases, and 15 bases lay in between. Measured with immunoSEQ multiplex PCR; TCRdb has only the in-frame clones, and not every one. The sample shows around 250,000 clones, about 90% of them seen only once. V is TRBV5-1 and J is TRBJ2-3; TRBD2 is a possible D gene (7 bases). The clonotype originates from a woman aged 40 to 49 who had been exposed to COVID-19. Specimen: PBMCs or T cells enriched from blood (not recorded which). This chain's CDR3 is CASARSGGSTDTQYF. For the CDR3, the DNA is TGCGCCAGCGCCAGGTCGGGGGGCAGCACAGATACGCAGTATTTT.